The present entry profiles one T cell receptor beta chain with its context. Its antigen is unknown. V shed 4 bases and J shed 0 bases, with 17 bases lying between them. This CDR3 comprises 16 residues. From germline, CDR1 is SGHRS and CDR2 YFSETQ. With 60 Vbeta and 13 Jbeta primers, the PCR was carried out. Clones were read by immunoSEQ multiplex PCR, and TCRdb kept only the in-frame ones, dropping some. Of over 150,000 clones detected, 84% appear once; the ten largest clones hold 1% to 1.5%. These data belong to a study of cytomegalovirus exposure and HLA in healthy donors. General observations from the study: Previous analysis showed most TCR beta V segments were productive about 87% or about 30% of the time. As a later analysis revealed, most CMV-associated TCR beta chains appeared HLA-restricted.

The sequenced sample was PBMCs. The V gene is TRBV5-1, the J gene TRBJ2-7; maybe TRBD2 (6 bases). The TCR originated in a girl aged 2 to 10 in good health and CMV-seropositive. This CDR3 reads CASSPRRDESSYEQYF. In DNA, the CDR3 is TGCGCCAGCAGCCCGAGGCGGGACGAGAGCTCCTACGAGCAGTACTTC.